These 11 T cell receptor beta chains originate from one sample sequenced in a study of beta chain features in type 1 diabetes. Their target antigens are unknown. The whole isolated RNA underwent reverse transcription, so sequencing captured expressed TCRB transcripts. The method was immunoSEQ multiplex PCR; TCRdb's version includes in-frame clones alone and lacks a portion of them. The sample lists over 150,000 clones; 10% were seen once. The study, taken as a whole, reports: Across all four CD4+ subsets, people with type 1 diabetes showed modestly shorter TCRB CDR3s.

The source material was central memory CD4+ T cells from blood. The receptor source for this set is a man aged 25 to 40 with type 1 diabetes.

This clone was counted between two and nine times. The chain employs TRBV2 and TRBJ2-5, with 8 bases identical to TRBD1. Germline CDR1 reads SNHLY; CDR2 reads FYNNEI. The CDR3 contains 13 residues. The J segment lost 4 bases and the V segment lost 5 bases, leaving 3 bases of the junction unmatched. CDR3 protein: CASSQQGGETQYF. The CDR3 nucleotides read TGTGCCAGCAGTCAACAGGGGGGAGAGACCCAGTACTTC.

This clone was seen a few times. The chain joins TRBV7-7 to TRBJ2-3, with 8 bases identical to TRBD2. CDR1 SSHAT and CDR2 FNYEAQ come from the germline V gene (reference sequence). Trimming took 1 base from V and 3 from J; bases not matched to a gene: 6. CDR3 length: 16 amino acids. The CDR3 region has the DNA TGTGCCAGCAGCTTAGGGTCGAGCGGGAGTACAGATACGCAGTATTTT. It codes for CASSLGSSGSTDTQYF. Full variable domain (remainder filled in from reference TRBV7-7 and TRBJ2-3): GAGVSQSPRYKVTKRGQDVTLRCDPISSHATLYWYQQALGQGPEFLTYFNYEAQPDKSGLPSDRFSAERPEGSISTLTIQRTEQRDSAMYRCASSLGSSGSTDTQYFGPGTRLTVL.

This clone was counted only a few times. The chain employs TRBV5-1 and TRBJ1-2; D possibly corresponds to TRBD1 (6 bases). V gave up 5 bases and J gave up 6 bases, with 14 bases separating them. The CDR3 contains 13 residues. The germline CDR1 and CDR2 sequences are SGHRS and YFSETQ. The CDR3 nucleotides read TGCGCCAGCAGTCCCGGACAGAAGGATGGCTACACCTTC. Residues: CASSPGQKDGYTF.

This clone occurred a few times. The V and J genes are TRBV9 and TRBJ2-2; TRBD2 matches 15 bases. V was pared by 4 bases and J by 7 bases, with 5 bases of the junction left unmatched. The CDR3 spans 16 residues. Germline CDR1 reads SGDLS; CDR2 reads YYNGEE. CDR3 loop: CASSPRTSGRGGELFF. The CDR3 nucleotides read TGTGCCAGCAGCCCCCGGACTAGCGGGAGGGGCGGGGAGCTGTTTTTT.

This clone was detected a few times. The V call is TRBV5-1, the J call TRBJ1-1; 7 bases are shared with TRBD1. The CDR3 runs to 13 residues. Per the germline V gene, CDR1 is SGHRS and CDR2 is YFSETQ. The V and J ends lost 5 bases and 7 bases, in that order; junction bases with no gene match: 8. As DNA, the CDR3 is TGCGCCAGCAGTACCGGGGGACAGCGTGAAGCTTTCTTT. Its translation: CASSTGGQREAFF.

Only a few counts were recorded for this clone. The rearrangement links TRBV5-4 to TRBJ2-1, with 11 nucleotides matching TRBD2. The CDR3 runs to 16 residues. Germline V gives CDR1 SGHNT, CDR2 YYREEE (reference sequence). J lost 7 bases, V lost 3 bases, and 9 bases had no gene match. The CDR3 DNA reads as TGTGCCAGCAGCTCTTCGAATAGCGGGAGGGGAAATGAGCAGTTCTTC. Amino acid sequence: CASSSSNSGRGNEQFF.

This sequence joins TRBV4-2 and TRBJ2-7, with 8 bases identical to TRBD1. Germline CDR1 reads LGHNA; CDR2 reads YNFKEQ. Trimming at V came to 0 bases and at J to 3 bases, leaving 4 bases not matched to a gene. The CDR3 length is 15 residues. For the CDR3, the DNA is TGTGCCAGCAGCCAAGAGAGGACAGGGAGCTACGAGCAGTACTTC. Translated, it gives CASSQERTGSYEQYF.

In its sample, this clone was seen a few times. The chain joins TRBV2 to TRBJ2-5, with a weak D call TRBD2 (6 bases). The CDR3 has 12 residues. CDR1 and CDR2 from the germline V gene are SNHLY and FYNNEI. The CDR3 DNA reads TGTGCGACTAGACCAAGCGTCGAGACCCAGTACTTC. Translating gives CATRPSVETQYF.

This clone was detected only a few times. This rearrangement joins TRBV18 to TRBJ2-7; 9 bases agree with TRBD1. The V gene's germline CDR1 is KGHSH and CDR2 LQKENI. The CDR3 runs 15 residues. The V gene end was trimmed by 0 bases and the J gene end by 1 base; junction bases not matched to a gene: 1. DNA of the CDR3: TGTGCCAGCTCACCACCCGGACAGGGGTCCTACGAGCAGTACTTC. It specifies CASSPPGQGSYEQYF.

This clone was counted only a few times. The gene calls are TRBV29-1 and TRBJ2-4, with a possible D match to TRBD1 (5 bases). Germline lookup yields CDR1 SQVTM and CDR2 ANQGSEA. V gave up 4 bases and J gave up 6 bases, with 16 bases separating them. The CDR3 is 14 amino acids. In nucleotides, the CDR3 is TGCAGCGTTGCTGCTGATGGCAGGGTAAACATTCAGTACTTC. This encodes CSVAADGRVNIQYF.

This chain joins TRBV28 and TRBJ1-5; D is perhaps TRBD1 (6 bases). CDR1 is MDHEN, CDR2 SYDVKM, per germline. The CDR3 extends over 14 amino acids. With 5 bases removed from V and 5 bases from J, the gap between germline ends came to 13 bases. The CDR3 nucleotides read TGTGCCAGCAGTCATTATACAGGGTATCAGCCCCAGCATTTT. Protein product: CASSHYTGYQPQHF.